Listed here are 20 T cell receptor beta chains from one sample, sequenced in a study of blood T cells in healthy people across ages. Using a J-beta primer mix together with a sample-barcoded 5' primer, a second PCR was run for roughly 7 to 11 cycles. TCRdb re-called the 5' RACE reads with MiXCR, one entry per CDR3 protein. The sample lists some 760,000 distinct CDR3 sequences, roughly 25% occurring once. These data are also associated with another study on T cells of mothers and their children.

Material: blood. The receptor set was obtained from a boy younger than 18 in good health.

The V call is TRBV25-1, the J call TRBJ2-1; 12 bases line up with TRBD2. Germline assignment: CDR1 MGHDK and CDR2 SYGVNS. The V and J ends lost 10 bases and 4 bases, in that order; junction bases with no gene match: 2. The CDR3 has 13 amino acids. CDR3 sequence: CATTSGRYNEQFF. Written as DNA, the CDR3 is TGTGCCACCACTAGCGGGAGGTACAATGAGCAGTTCTTC.

Concerning this clonotype itself: Germline and junction disagree at one end, which may indicate a read error. The V call is TRBV27, the J call TRBJ1-2, with D perhaps TRBD1 (5 bases). This CDR3 has 16 residues. Germline V gene data show CDR1 as MNHEY and CDR2 as SMNVEV (reference sequence). CDR3 amino acids: CASNLFSTGDNYGYTF. CDR3 nucleotides: TGTGCCAGCAATTTATTTAGTACAGGAGACAACTATGGCTACACCTTC.

The chain couples TRBV11-2 to TRBJ2-7, with a weak D call TRBD1 (6 bases). The germline V and J ends were trimmed by 5 bases and 3 bases, with 32 bases remaining between them. Germline loops: CDR1 SGHAT, CDR2 FQNNGV. This CDR3 is built from 20 residues. In nucleotides, the CDR3 is TGTGCCAGCAGCCCGAAACGCGTGGAACGCTGGGGGCAGCAGATCTACGAGCAGTACTTC. It translates to CASSPKRVERWGQQIYEQYF.

V and J are TRBV15 and TRBJ2-7, with TRBD2 matching 9 bases. Germline CDR1 and CDR2: LNHNV and YYDKDF (reference sequence). The V segment lost 0 bases and the J segment 0 bases; nucleotides outside the gene matches: 3. The CDR3 is 16 amino acids. This chain's CDR3 is CATSRELAGVSYEQYF. In DNA, the CDR3 is TGTGCCACCAGCAGAGAATTAGCGGGAGTCTCCTACGAGCAGTACTTC.

This clonotype has at least ten counts. The chain is built from TRBV7-2 and TRBJ2-5, with D possibly matching TRBD2 (6 bases). V gave up 3 bases and J gave up 2 bases, with 10 bases separating them. The CDR3 runs 14 residues. Germline assignment: CDR1 SGHTA and CDR2 FQGNSA. The CDR3 region has the DNA TGTGCCAGCAGCTTCGTAGCGGATCAAGAGACCCAGTACTTC. As protein: CASSFVADQETQYF.

This clonotype was recorded once. The chain joins TRBV5-1 to TRBJ2-7; D is unresolved. CDR1 is SGHRS and CDR2 is YFSETQ in the germline V gene. Trimming pared 0 bases from V and 0 bases from J, leaving 7 bases between. The CDR3 has 14 amino acids. The CDR3 coding sequence is TGCGCCAGCAGCTTGGTGGTAGACTCCTACGAGCAGTACTTC. Translated, it gives CASSLVVDSYEQYF.

This rearrangement joins TRBV3-1 to TRBJ1-2; D remains ambiguous. Trimming left V 3 bases short and J 4 bases short, with 9 bases between. Germline V gene sequence: CDR1 LGHDT, CDR2 YNNKEL (reference sequence). CDR3 size: 13 residues. The CDR3 sequence: CASSQGKAYGYTF. For the CDR3, the DNA is TGTGCCAGCAGCCAGGGCAAGGCCTATGGCTACACCTTC.

This clonotype was counted a few times. The rearrangement uses TRBV6-5 and TRBJ2-7, with D possibly matching TRBD1 (6 bases). CDR1 and CDR2 from the germline V gene are MNHEY and SVGAGI. The CDR3 is made up of 14 amino acids. Trimming removed 3 bases from V and 4 bases from J, with 13 bases in between. CDR3 nucleotide sequence: TGTGCCAGCAGTTATTTGGGGGCAGGTTACGAGCAGTACTTC. Translated: CASSYLGAGYEQYF.

This clonotype was seen a handful of times. The rearrangement uses TRBV6-5 and TRBJ2-5; D could derive from TRBD1 or TRBD2 (6 bases each). The V end lost 7 bases, the J end lost 0 bases, and 12 bases lay between the germline ends. The germline V gene encodes CDR1 MNHEY and CDR2 SVGAGI. This CDR3 comprises 14 residues. CDR3 sequence reads: CASKHGGYQETQYF. The CDR3 coding sequence is TGTGCCAGCAAACACGGGGGCTACCAAGAGACCCAGTACTTC.

The chain couples TRBV7-2 to TRBJ2-7; 11 bases align to TRBD2. Germline V CDR1 and CDR2: SGHTA, FQGNSA. CDR3 length: 17 amino acids. After removal of 0 bases from V and 2 bases from J, the junction contained 6 bases not matched to a gene. The chain's CDR3 is CASSLALAGDLTYEQYF. The DNA of the CDR3 is TGTGCCAGCAGCTTAGCACTAGCGGGGGACTTAACCTACGAGCAGTACTTC.

About this clonotype: The CDR3 does not end in the conserved phenylalanine or tryptophan, so this is likely a read error. This rearrangement joins TRBV12-3 or TRBV12-4 to TRBJ1-5, with a tentative D call TRBD1 (5 bases). The length of the CDR3 is 15 residues. Deletions cut 6 bases from V and 2 bases from J, with 14 bases between. The CDR3 DNA is TGTGCCAGCAGCTGGGGGAGCGGGGGCAATCAGCCCCAGCATCTT. This codes for CASSWGSGGNQPQHL.

The genes are TRBV9 and TRBJ1-4, with TRBD1 as a possible D gene (6 bases). Germline lookup yields CDR1 SGDLS and CDR2 YYNGEE. The CDR3 runs to 14 residues. Between the trimmed V and J ends, which lost 3 bases and 4 bases, there was a span of 10 bases. CDR3 residues: CASSGDTGNEKLFF. Written as DNA, the CDR3 is TGTGCCAGCAGCGGGGACACTGGTAATGAAAAACTGTTTTTT.

The chain carries TRBV6-6 and TRBJ2-3; 9 positions agree with TRBD2. V shed 5 bases and J 1 base; nucleotides not matched to a gene: 7. The CDR3 loop spans 16 amino acids. Germline V gives CDR1 MNHNY, CDR2 SVGAGI (reference sequence). The CDR3 region has the DNA TGTGCCAGCAGTCTAGCGGGGACGACCCGCACAGATACGCAGTATTTT. Translated, it gives CASSLAGTTRTDTQYF.

Comments on this clonotype: Compared with germline, one end of the junction differs, possibly owing to a read error. The chain carries TRBV5-1 and TRBJ2-5, with D perhaps TRBD1 or TRBD2 (5 bases each). The V gene's germline CDR1 is SGHRS and CDR2 YFSETQ. The CDR3 totals 15 residues. The CDR3 DNA follows: TGCGCCAGTAGCTGGATCCTGGGACCCCAAGAGACCCAGTACTTC. It specifies CASSWILGPQETQYF. The complete variable domain, with remaining parts taken from reference TRBV5-1 and TRBJ2-5, reads KAGVTQTPRYLIKTRGQQVTLSCSPISGHRSVSWYQQTPGQGLQFLFEYFSETQRNKGNFPGRFSGRQFSNSRSEMNVSTLELGDSALYLCASSWILGPQETQYFGPGTRLLVL.

This clonotype showed up just a few times. This rearrangement joins TRBV28 to TRBJ1-1; 7 bases line up with TRBD1. With V trimmed by 5 bases and J by 3 bases, 9 bases remained unmatched. CDR3 length equals 15 residues. Germline CDR1 and CDR2: MDHEN and SYDVKM. The CDR3 sequence is CASSPTGWGDTEAFF. As DNA, the CDR3 is TGTGCCAGCAGTCCGACAGGGTGGGGGGACACTGAAGCTTTCTTT.

This chain uses TRBV18 with TRBJ2-1; the D gene is possibly TRBD1 (6 bases). The CDR3 consists of 16 residues. The germline CDR1 and CDR2 sequences are KGHSH and LQKENI. V was shortened by 5 bases and J by 1 base, with 15 bases between the two germline ends. DNA of the CDR3: TGTGCCAGCTCATCCCAATTACAGGGTTCCTACAATGAGCAGTTCTTC. Its translation is CASSSQLQGSYNEQFF.

CDR3 amino acids: CASTRGESGYGYTF. Written as DNA, the CDR3 is TGTGCCAGCACCCGAGGGGAATCTGGCTATGGCTACACCTTC. The V and J genes are TRBV7-9 and TRBJ1-2; perhaps TRBD1 as D (5 bases). The CDR3 sequence is 14 residues long. Germline CDR1 reads SEHNR; CDR2 reads FQNEAQ (reference sequence). Trimming pared 7 bases from V and 4 bases from J, leaving 16 bases between. The variable domain in full, with the rest retrieved from reference TRBV7-9 and TRBJ1-2, is DTGVSQNPRHKITKRGQNVTFRCDPISEHNRLYWYRQTLGQGPEFLTYFQNEAQLEKSRLLSDRFSAERPKGSFSTLEIQRTEQGDSAMYLCASTRGESGYGYTFGSGTRLTVV.

V is TRBV28 and J is TRBJ1-6; tentatively, D is TRBD1 (5 bases). The germline V and J ends were trimmed by 6 bases and 9 bases, with 15 bases remaining between them. Looked up from germline, CDR1 is MDHEN and CDR2 is SYDVKM. This CDR3 is 14 amino acids long. The CDR3 spells CASRPGGDSSPLHF. The CDR3 bases are TGTGCCAGCAGACCTGGGGGTGATAGTTCACCCCTCCACTTT.

This clonotype was seen once. This rearrangement joins TRBV21-1 to TRBJ2-1; the D call TRBD1 from the table was never checked on the DNA. TRBV21-1 is shown as a pseudogene. There are 13 residues in the CDR3. The CDR3 DNA reads as TGTGCCAGCAGCAGTAGGCAGGGAGATGAGCAGTTCTTC. Translation: CASSSRQGDEQFF.

In this sample, this clonotype turned up a few times. The chain carries TRBV28 and TRBJ2-5; 8 bases line up with TRBD2. Germline V gives CDR1 MDHEN, CDR2 SYDVKM. The CDR3 runs 15 residues. V shed 4 bases, J shed 0 bases, and the junction held 4 bases outside the gene matches. CDR3 protein: CASSSAGLDQETQYF. The CDR3 DNA reads as TGTGCCAGCAGTTCGGCGGGACTAGACCAAGAGACCCAGTACTTC. Full variable domain (rest looked up from reference TRBV28 and TRBJ2-5): DVKVTQSSRYLVKRTGEKVFLECVQDMDHENMFWYRQDPGLGLRLIYFSYDVKMKEKGDIPEGYSVSREKKERFSLILESASTNQTSMYLCASSSAGLDQETQYFGPGTRLLVL.